One and the same sample provided the 20 T cell receptor beta chains below, sequenced in a study of CD8+CD57+ T cells in acquired aplastic anemia. Profiling of TCR beta VDJ combinations and CDR3 sequences used genomic DNA as template. TCRdb passed the reads through MiXCR, listing each CDR3 protein once. The profile covers under 150,000 distinct CDR3 sequences, with almost 40% appearing a single time and about 2.4% taken by the ten largest. Those patients picked for sequencing had displayed CD8+CD57+ cell expansion on flow cytometry. Input material: sorted CD4+, CD8+, or CD8+CD57+ T cells (not recorded which) from PBMCs. The receptors shown here come from a human donor with aplastic anemia.

This clonotype has at least ten counts. This sequence joins TRBV4-3 and TRBJ2-7, with 12 bases aligning to TRBD1. The CDR3 runs 15 residues. Germline CDR1 reads LGHNA; CDR2 reads YSLEER. J gave up 4 bases and V 4 bases, and 5 bases lay outside the gene matches. As DNA, the CDR3 is TGCGCCAGCAGCCCGGGACAGGGGGCTCTTTACGAGCAGTACTTC. As protein: CASSPGQGALYEQYF.

The chain combines TRBV9 with TRBJ2-7; the D gene is possibly TRBD2 (5 bases). This CDR3 is built from 14 residues. V was clipped by 0 bases and J by 2 bases, with 9 bases between them. CDR1 and CDR2 from the germline V gene are SGDLS and YYNGEE. CDR3 loop: CASSVADLAYEQYF. The CDR3 DNA is TGTGCCAGCAGCGTAGCGGACTTGGCCTACGAGCAGTACTTC.

The gene calls are TRBV3-1 and TRBJ1-2, with D possibly being TRBD1 (6 bases). Germline V gene data show CDR1 as LGHDT and CDR2 as YNNKEL (reference sequence). V was pared by 3 bases and J by 4 bases, with 9 bases between. The CDR3 consists of 13 residues. The CDR3 is CASSQRDTYGYTF. The CDR3 DNA reads as TGTGCCAGCAGCCAGAGGGACACCTATGGCTACACCTTC.

This clonotype was seen repeatedly, ten times or more. This sequence joins TRBV9 and TRBJ1-2; D might be TRBD1 (5 bases). The V end was cut by 0 bases, the J end by 1 base, with 10 bases between. This CDR3 has 15 residues. Looked up from germline, CDR1 is SGDLS and CDR2 is YYNGEE. The CDR3 nucleotides are TGTGCCAGCAGCGTAGTGCAGGGAGGTAACTATGGCTACACCTTC. Translating it yields CASSVVQGGNYGYTF.

In nucleotides, the CDR3 is TGTGCTAGTGGTGACGGCAGGGTTCAGCCCCAGCATTTT. As protein: CASGDGRVQPQHF. V is TRBV12-5 and J is TRBJ1-5, with D possibly TRBD1 on 5 matching bases. Germline CDR1 LGHNT, CDR2 FRNRAP. CDR3 length: 13 amino acids. With 5 bases removed from V and 6 bases from J, the gap between germline ends came to 11 bases.

V usage is TRBV10-1 and J usage is TRBJ1-1, with D tentatively TRBD1 (5 bases). V lost 5 bases to trimming and J lost 7 bases, with 26 bases between them. The CDR3 spans 17 residues. In germline, CDR1 is WNHNN, CDR2 SYGVQD (reference sequence). CDR3 sequence: CASSPKDTSNTESEAFF. The CDR3 DNA sequence: TGCGCCAGCAGTCCCAAGGACACTTCGAACACTGAGAGTGAAGCTTTCTTT.

By sample share, this clonotype is medium-sized. The chain couples TRBV29-1 to TRBJ1-2; D remains unclear. Trimming pared 6 bases from V and 0 bases from J, leaving 8 bases between. Germline values: CDR1 SQVTM, CDR2 ANQGSEA. The CDR3 is 12 amino acids. CDR3 loop: CSVGAPNYGYTF. CDR3 DNA sequence: TGCAGCGTAGGAGCTCCTAACTATGGCTACACCTTC. Based on the CDR3 plus reference TRBV29-1 and TRBJ1-2, the full variable domain is SAVISQKPSRDICQRGTSLTIQCQVDSQVTMMFWYRQQPGQSLTLIATANQGSEATYESGFVIDKFPISRPNLTFSTLTVSNMSPEDSSIYLCSVGAPNYGYTFGSGTRLTVV.

This clonotype was detected ten times or more. As DNA, the CDR3 is TGTGCCAGTAGTCCCCCAGCGCGGACCTGGGGCTACACCTTC. Its translation: CASSPPARTWGYTF. The chain links TRBV19 to TRBJ1-2; no clear D. CDR1 and CDR2 from the germline V gene are LNHDA and SQIVND (reference sequence). With 5 bases removed from V and 8 bases from J, the gap between germline ends came to 18 bases. CDR3 length equals 14 residues.

This clonotype was detected many times. The chain joins TRBV4-1 to TRBJ1-2; the match to TRBD1 covers 10 bases. This CDR3 is 15 amino acids long. Germline CDR1 and CDR2: MGHRA and YSYEKL. The J segment lost 8 bases and the V segment lost 5 bases, leaving 11 bases of the junction unmatched. The DNA of the CDR3 is TGCGCCAGCAGCTCTTGGCAAGGGACAGGGGTAGGCTACACCTTC. Translating it yields CASSSWQGTGVGYTF.

As for this clonotype: The junction departs from germline at one end; a sequencing error may be responsible. The chain joins TRBV6-5 to TRBJ1-2; unclear D gene. The CDR3 sequence is 13 residues long. In germline, CDR1 is MNHEY, CDR2 SVGAGI. This CDR3 reads CASSLTTSYGYTF. The CDR3, as DNA: TGTGCCAGCAGTTTGACAACTAGCTATGGCTATACCTTC.

The chain is built from TRBV12-3 or TRBV12-4 and TRBJ1-6; D remains ambiguous. V gave up 5 bases and J gave up 9 bases, with 14 bases separating them. The CDR3 consists of 14 residues. The CDR3 bases are TGTGCCAGCAGTAGCATACCGAGCCGTTCACCCCTCCACTTT. Translated, it gives CASSSIPSRSPLHF.

With respect to this clonotype: With a much larger clone just one base away, this may be a read error. The CDR3 is CSAGTGESCNEQFF. The CDR3 nucleotides are TGCAGTGCGGGAACAGGGGAGTCCTGCAATGAGCAGTTCTTC. This rearrangement joins TRBV20-1 to TRBJ2-1, with 7 bases lining up with TRBD1. The CDR3 spans 14 residues. Germline loops: CDR1 DFQATT, CDR2 SNEGSKA (reference sequence).

The chain employs TRBV7-8 and TRBJ1-5; 10 bases are a match to TRBD1. V lost 5 bases and J lost 1; bases outside the gene matches: 5. The CDR3 covers 16 residues. Germline lookup yields CDR1 SGHVS and CDR2 FQNEAQ. CDR3 DNA sequence: TGTGCCAGCAGCCTCGACAGGGGGCGAAGCAATCAGCCCCAGCATTTT. It yields the protein CASSLDRGRSNQPQHF.

This clonotype was recorded many times. The chain is built from TRBV29-1 and TRBJ1-4, with D possibly matching TRBD1 (6 bases). Germline CDR1 reads SQVTM; CDR2 reads ANQGSEA. The length of the CDR3 is 12 residues. Trimming took 7 bases from V and 7 from J, leaving 13 bases between them. In nucleotides, the CDR3 is TGCAGCGCTGGGGGCGGGAGTGAAAAACTGTTTTTT. Its translation is CSAGGGSEKLFF.

This clonotype has a count of ten or more. V usage is TRBV11-2 and J usage is TRBJ2-2, with 10 bases matching TRBD2. CDR1 and CDR2 from the germline V gene are SGHAT and FQNNGV. The V and J ends lost 4 bases and 3 bases, in that order; junction bases with no gene match: 2. This CDR3 is built from 15 residues. CDR3 DNA: TGTGCCAGCAGCTGGACTAGCGGAGACACCGGGGAGCTGTTTTTT. Its protein product is CASSWTSGDTGELFF.

This clonotype was recorded once. This chain links TRBV29-1 with TRBJ1-2; a weak D match, TRBD1 (6 bases). V shed 7 bases and J shed 4 bases, with 13 bases lying between them. The CDR3 spans 12 residues. Germline-derived CDR1 and CDR2 are SQVTM and ANQGSEA. CDR3 DNA sequence: TGCAGCGCCGAGGGGGGTTCCTATGGCTACACCTTC. Its translation is CSAEGGSYGYTF.

Notes on this clonotype: At one boundary the junction diverges from the germline segment, which might be a read error. This rearrangement joins TRBV20-1 to TRBJ1-1; D unresolved. The CDR3 has 13 amino acids. Per germline, CDR1 DFQATT and CDR2 SNEGSKA (reference sequence). Here the CDR3 reads CSARVGVGTEAFF. DNA for the CDR3: TGCAGTGCTAGGGTTGGGGTGGGCACTGAGGCTTTCTTT.

The table lists this clonotype with many counts. The V and J genes are TRBV9 and TRBJ2-2, with 7 bases that match TRBD1. The germline V gene has CDR1 SGDLS and CDR2 YYNGEE. Trimming removed 4 bases from V and 0 bases from J; junction bases left unmatched: 6. There are 16 residues in the CDR3. CDR3 amino acids: CASSSRTGTNTGELFF. CDR3 in DNA: TGTGCCAGCAGCTCCCGGACAGGCACGAACACCGGGGAGCTGTTTTTT.

With regard to this clonotype: A much larger clone lies one base from this, so it may be a read error. This chain links TRBV19 with TRBJ2-7, with 13 bases aligning to TRBD2. With 9 bases clipped from V and 4 bases from J, the junction kept 9 bases outside the gene matches. This CDR3 spans 15 amino acids. Germline V gene data show CDR1 as LNHDA and CDR2 as SQIVND (reference sequence). CDR3 protein: CASSKTSGGTYEQYF. The CDR3 nucleotides are TGTGCCAGCAGCAAGACTAGCGGGGGGACTTACGAGCAGTACTTC.

This chain joins TRBV19 and TRBJ2-2, with 7 nucleotides matching TRBD1. The germline CDR1 and CDR2 sequences are LNHDA and SQIVND (reference sequence). CDR3 length equals 15 residues. Trimming cost V 5 bases and J 6 bases; bases outside gene matches: 9. CDR3 bases: TGTGCCAGTAGTCTTTCAGGGGGTGTCGCCGGGGAGCTGTTTTTT. This encodes CASSLSGGVAGELFF.